This TCR beta chain was captured by sequencing in a study of type 1 and type 2 diabetes patients. Study context: Participants included type 1 and type 2 diabetes patients plus nondiabetic controls. T cells were magnetically sorted from PBMCs as CD4+ or CD8+ subsets.

Trimming stripped 6 bases from V and 0 bases from J, with 12 bases between. Germline V gives CDR1 SNHLY, CDR2 FYNNEI. This CDR3 has 16 residues. PCR was run on genomic DNA. A primer set of 30 forward and 13 reverse primers amplified the CDR3. MiXCR, run by TCRdb on the multiplex PCR reads, gives a single entry per CDR3 protein. The sample includes approximately 260,000 distinct CDR3 sequences, approximately 45% of them seen just once. Standard classification criteria confirmed type 1 or type 2 diabetes in all patients. The chain combines TRBV2 with TRBJ2-6; D uncertain. The sample was peripheral blood mononuclear cells (PBMCs). The sequence was collected from a man between 18 and 35 years old with type 2 diabetes. In DNA form, the CDR3 reads TGTGCCAGCAGATATTCTGTCGGCTCTGGGGCCAACGTCCTGACTTTC. Its translation is CASRYSVGSGANVLTF.